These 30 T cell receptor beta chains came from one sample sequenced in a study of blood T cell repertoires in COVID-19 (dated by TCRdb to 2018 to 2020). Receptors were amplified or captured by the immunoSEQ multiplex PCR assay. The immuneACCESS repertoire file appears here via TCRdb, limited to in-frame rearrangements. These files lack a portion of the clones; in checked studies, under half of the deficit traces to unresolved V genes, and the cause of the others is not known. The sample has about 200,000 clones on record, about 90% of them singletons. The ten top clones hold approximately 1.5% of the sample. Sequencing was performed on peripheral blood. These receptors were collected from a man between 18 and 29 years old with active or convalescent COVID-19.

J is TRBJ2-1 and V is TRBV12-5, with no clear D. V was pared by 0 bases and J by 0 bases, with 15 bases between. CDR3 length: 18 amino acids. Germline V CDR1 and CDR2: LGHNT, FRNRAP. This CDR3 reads CASGLVLGGPSSYNEQFF. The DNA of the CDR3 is TGTGCTAGTGGTTTGGTACTCGGCGGCCCTAGCTCCTACAATGAGCAGTTCTTC.

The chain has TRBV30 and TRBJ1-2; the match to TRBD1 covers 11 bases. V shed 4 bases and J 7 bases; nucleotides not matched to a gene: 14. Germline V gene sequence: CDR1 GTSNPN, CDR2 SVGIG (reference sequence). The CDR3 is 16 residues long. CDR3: CAWTFGGGQGAGGYTF. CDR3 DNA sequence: TGTGCCTGGACCTTCGGCGGTGGACAGGGGGCGGGTGGCTACACCTTC.

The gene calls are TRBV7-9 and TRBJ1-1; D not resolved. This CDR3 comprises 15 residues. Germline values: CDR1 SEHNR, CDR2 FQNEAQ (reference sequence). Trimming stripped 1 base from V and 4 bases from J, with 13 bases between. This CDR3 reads CASSLVGAEGTEAFF. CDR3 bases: TGTGCCAGCAGCTTAGTGGGAGCGGAGGGCACTGAAGCTTTCTTT.

The CDR3 loop is CATSDAGQGEETQYF. The CDR3, as DNA: TGTGCCACCAGTGATGCGGGACAGGGGGAAGAGACCCAGTACTTC. This chain links TRBV24-1 with TRBJ2-5, with 11 bases fitting TRBD1. Germline CDR1 is KGHDR and CDR2 is SFDVKD. The CDR3 has 15 residues. V trimming: 3 bases; J trimming: 3 bases; junction bases outside the gene matches: 2.

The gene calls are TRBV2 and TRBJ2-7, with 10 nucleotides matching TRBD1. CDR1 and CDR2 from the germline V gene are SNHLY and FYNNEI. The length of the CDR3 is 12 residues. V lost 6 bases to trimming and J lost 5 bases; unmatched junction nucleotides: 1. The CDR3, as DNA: TGTGCCAGCAGGACAGGGGGCAACGAGCAGTACTTC. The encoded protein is CASRTGGNEQYF.

CDR3 in DNA: TGTGCCAGCAGCCCGGGGTTAAACTATGGCTACACCTTC. Its translation: CASSPGLNYGYTF. The V call is TRBV19, the J call TRBJ1-2; D gene ambiguous. V lost 9 bases and J 2 bases, leaving 13 bases between the germline ends. This CDR3 contains 13 residues. Per germline, CDR1 LNHDA and CDR2 SQIVND (reference sequence). Looking up the rest from reference TRBV19 and TRBJ1-2 gives the full variable domain: DGGITQSPKYLFRKEGQNVTLSCEQNLNHDAMYWYRQDPGQGLRLIYYSQIVNDFQKGDIAEGYSVSREKKESFPLTVTSAQKNPTAFYLCASSPGLNYGYTFGSGTRLTVV.

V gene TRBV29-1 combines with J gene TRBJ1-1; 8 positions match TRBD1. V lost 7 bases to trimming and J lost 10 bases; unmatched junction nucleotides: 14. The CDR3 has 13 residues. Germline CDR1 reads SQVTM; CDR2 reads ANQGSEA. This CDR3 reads CSGRQGHGGAAFF. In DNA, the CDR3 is TGCAGCGGACGACAGGGGCATGGGGGGGCAGCTTTCTTT.

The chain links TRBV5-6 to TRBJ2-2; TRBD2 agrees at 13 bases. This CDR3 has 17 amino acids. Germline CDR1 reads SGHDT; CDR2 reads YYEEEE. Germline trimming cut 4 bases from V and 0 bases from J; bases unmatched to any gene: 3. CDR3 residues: CASSLGLAGANTGELFF. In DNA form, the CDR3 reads TGTGCCAGCAGCCTAGGACTAGCGGGGGCGAACACCGGGGAGCTGTTTTTT.

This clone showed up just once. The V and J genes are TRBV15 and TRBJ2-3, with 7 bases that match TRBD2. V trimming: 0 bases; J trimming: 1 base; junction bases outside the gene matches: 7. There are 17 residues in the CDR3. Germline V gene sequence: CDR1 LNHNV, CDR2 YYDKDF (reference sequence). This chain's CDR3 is CATSREASGVRTDTQYF. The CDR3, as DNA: TGTGCCACCAGCAGAGAGGCCAGCGGGGTGCGCACAGATACGCAGTATTTT. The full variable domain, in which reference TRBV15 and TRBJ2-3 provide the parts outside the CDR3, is DAMVIQNPRYQVTQFGKPVTLSCSQTLNHNVMYWYQQKSSQAPKLLFHYYDKDFNNEADTPDNFQSRRPNTSFCFLDIRSPGLGDTAMYLCATSREASGVRTDTQYFGPGTRLTVL.

In DNA, the CDR3 is TGTGCCAGCATGAGTAGCGGGGGCAATGAGCAGTTCTTC. Translating it yields CASMSSGGNEQFF. The genes are TRBV2 and TRBJ2-1; TRBD2 matches 9 bases. Germline CDR1 is SNHLY and CDR2 is FYNNEI. The CDR3 contains 13 residues. Losses at the gene ends were 7 bases for V and 6 bases for J; bases not matched to a gene: 4.

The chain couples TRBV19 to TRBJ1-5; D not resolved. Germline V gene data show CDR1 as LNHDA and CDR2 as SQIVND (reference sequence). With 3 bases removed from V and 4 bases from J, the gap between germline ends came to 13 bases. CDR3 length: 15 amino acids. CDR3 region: CASSISIGANQPQHF. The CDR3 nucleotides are TGTGCCAGTAGTATTTCTATCGGAGCTAATCAGCCCCAGCATTTT.

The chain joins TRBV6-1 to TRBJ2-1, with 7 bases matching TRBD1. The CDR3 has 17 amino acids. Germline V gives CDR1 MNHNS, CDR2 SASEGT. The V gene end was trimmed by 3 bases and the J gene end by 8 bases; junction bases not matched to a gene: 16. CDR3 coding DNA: TGTGCCAGCAGTGATATTCCCGGGGCAGGGGGAAAGTATGAGCAGTTCTTC. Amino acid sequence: CASSDIPGAGGKYEQFF.

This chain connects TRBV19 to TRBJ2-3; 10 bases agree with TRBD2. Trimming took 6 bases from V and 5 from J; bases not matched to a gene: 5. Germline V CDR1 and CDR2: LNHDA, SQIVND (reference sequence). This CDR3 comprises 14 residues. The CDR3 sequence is CASSPVAGGDTQYF. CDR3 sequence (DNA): TGTGCCAGTAGCCCTGTAGCGGGAGGAGATACGCAGTATTTT.

DNA of the CDR3: TGTGCCAGCAGTGATCAGGGGACCATGAACACTGAAGCTTTCTTT. Its protein product is CASSDQGTMNTEAFF. The V gene is TRBV6-1, the J gene TRBJ1-1; maybe TRBD1 (6 bases). Germline-derived CDR1 and CDR2 are MNHNS and SASEGT. The CDR3 runs to 15 residues. V lost 3 bases and J lost 0, with 11 bases in between.

The CDR3 DNA reads as TGCGCCAGCAGAACAAAAACCGGGACAGGGGGCCGAGATGCATTAACGAGCTCCTACGAGCAGTACTTC. This encodes CASRTKTGTGGRDALTSSYEQYF. The rearrangement uses TRBV23-1 and TRBJ2-7, with 12 bases identical to TRBD1. TRBV23-1 is placed among ORFs of uncertain function. Trimming took 6 bases from V and 0 from J; bases not matched to a gene: 27. The CDR3 covers 23 residues.

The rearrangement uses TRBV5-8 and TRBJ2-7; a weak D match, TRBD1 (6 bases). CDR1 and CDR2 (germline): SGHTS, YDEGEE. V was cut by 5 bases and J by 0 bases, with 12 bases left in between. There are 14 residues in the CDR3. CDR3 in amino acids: CASSSDRTSYEQYF. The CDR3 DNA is TGTGCCAGCAGTTCGGACAGAACCTCCTACGAGCAGTACTTC.

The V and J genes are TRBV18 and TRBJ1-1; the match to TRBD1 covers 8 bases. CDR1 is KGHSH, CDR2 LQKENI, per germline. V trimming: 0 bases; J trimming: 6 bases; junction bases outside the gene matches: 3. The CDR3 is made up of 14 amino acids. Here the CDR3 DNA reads TGTGCCAGCTCACCACCGGACAGGGTCGCTGAAGCTTTCTTT. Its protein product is CASSPPDRVAEAFF.

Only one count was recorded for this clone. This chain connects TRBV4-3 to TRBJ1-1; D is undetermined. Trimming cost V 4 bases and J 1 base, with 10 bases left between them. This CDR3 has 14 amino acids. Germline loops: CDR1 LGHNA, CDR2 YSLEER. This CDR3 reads CASSLRYSNTEAFF. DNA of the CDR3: TGCGCCAGCAGCCTCAGATATTCGAACACTGAAGCTTTCTTT.

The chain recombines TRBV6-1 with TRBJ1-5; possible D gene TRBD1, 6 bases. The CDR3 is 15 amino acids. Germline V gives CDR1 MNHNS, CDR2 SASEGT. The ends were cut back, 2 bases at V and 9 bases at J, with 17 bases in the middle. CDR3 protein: CASSESLQGGPPQHF. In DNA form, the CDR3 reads TGTGCCAGCAGTGAAAGTCTACAGGGCGGTCCGCCCCAGCATTTT.

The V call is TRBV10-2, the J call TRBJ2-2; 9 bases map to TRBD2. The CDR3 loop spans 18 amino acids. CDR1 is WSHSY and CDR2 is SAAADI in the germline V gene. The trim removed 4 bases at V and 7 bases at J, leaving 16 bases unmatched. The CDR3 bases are TGCGCCAGCAGTGTGTTACTCGCGGGACTAGCAACGAACGGGGAGCTGTTTTTT. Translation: CASSVLLAGLATNGELFF.

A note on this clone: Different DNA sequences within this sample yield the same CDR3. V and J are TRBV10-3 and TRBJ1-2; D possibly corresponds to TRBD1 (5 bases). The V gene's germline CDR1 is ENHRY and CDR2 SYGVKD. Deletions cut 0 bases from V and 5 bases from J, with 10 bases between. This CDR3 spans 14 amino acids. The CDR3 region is CAISESGTAYGYTF. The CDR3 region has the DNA TGTGCCATCAGTGAGTCGGGGACTGCTTATGGCTACACCTTC.

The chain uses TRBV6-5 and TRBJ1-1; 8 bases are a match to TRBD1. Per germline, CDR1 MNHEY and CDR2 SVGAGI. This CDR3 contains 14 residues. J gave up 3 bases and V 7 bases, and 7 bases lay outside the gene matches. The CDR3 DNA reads TGTGCCAGCACCAAAGGGACAGGATACACTGAAGCTTTCTTT. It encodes CASTKGTGYTEAFF.

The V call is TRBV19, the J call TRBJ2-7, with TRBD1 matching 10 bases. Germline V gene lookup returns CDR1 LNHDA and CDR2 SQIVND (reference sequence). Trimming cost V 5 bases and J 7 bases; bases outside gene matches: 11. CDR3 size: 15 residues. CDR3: CASSFSGQGFGEQYF. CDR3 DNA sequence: TGTGCCAGTAGTTTCTCGGGACAGGGGTTCGGAGAGCAGTACTTC.

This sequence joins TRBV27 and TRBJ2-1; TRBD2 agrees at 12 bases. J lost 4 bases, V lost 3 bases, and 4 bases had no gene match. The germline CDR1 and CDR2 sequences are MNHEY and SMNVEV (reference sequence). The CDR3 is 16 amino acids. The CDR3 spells CASSFIGTSGYNEQFF. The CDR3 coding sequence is TGTGCCAGCAGTTTTATAGGGACTAGCGGGTACAATGAGCAGTTCTTC.

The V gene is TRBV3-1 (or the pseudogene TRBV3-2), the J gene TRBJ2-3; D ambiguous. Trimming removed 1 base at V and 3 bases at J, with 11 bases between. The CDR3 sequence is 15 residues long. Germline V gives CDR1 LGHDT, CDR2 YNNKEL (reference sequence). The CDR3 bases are TGTGCCAGCAGCCAAGGGCGACTTGGGACAGATACGCAGTATTTT. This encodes CASSQGRLGTDTQYF.

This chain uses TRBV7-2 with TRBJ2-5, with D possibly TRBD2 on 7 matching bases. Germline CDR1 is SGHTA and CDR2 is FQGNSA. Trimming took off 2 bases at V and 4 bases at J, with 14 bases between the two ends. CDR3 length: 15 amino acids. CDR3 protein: CASSLLGGARETQYF. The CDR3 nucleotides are TGTGCCAGCAGCTTATTAGGGGGGGCTAGAGAGACCCAGTACTTC.

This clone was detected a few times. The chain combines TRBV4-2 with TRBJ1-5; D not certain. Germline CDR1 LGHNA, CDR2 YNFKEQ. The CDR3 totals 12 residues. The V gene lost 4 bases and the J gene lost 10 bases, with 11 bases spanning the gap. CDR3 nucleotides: TGTGCCAGCAGCCGAGAGGGAGGCCCCCAGCATTTT. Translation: CASSREGGPQHF.

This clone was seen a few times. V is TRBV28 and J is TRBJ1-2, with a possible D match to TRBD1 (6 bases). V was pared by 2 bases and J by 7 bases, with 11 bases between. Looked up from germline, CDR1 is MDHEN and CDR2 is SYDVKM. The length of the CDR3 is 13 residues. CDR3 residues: CASSLVGGGGYTF. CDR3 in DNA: TGTGCCAGCAGTTTAGTAGGGGGTGGTGGCTACACCTTC.

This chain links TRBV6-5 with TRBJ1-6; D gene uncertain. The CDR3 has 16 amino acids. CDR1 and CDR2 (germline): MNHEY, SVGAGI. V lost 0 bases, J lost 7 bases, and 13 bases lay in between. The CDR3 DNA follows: TGTGCCAGCAGTTACTCCGGGGTTCCAACCAATTCACCCCTCCACTTT. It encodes CASSYSGVPTNSPLHF.

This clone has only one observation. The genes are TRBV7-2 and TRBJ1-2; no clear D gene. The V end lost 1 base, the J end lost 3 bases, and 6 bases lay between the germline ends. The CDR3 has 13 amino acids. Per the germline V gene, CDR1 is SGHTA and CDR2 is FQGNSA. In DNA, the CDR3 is TGTGCCAGCAGCTTAGAGGGAGACTATGGCTACACCTTC. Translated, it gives CASSLEGDYGYTF.